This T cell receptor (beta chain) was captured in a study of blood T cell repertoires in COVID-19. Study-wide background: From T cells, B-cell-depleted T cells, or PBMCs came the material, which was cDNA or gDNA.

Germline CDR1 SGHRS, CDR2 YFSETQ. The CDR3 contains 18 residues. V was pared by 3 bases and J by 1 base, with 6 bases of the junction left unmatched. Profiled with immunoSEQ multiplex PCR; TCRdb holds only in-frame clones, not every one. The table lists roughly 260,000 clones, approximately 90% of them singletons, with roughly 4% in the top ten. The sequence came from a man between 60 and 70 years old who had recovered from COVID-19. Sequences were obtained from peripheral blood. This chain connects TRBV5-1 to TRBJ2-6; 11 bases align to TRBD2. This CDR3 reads CASSSGLAATSGANVLTF. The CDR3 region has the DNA TGCGCCAGCAGCTCGGGACTAGCGGCAACATCTGGGGCCAACGTCCTGACTTTC.